This T cell receptor (beta chain) was observed in a study of blood T cell repertoires in COVID-19. As processed by the authors: By means of reference gene primer amplification, nucleated cell counts were estimated. Clones were sequenced by immunoSEQ multiplex PCR, and TCRdb holds only the in-frame ones, with some missing. V, J and clone size are taken as reported in that table, and D and trimming were inferred from the DNA itself. The table lists about 170,000 clones, 79% of them singletons. Categorization into cohorts depended on clinical history that participants reported. The CDR3 consists of 13 residues. V shed 4 bases and J shed 9 bases, with 15 bases lying between them. Germline CDR1 SGHTA, CDR2 FQGNSA.

The clonotype comes from a woman aged 70 to 79 in a cohort exposed to, infected with or recovered from COVID-19 (not recorded which). Sequenced: PBMCs or T cells enriched from blood (not recorded which). The J gene is TRBJ1-2, the V gene TRBV7-2; D uncertain. The CDR3 protein is CASSSPLALSYTF. The CDR3 DNA sequence: TGTGCCAGCAGCTCGCCTCTAGCGCTCAGCTACACCTTC.